This TCR beta chain was recorded in a study of blood T cell repertoires in COVID-19. On the study more broadly: In each case, the material was cDNA or gDNA derived from T cells, B-cell-depleted T cells, or PBMCs.

The CDR3 is made up of 16 amino acids. In germline, CDR1 is SGHTA, CDR2 FQGNSA. V gave up 5 bases and J gave up 5 bases, with 19 bases separating them. Repertoires were generated with immunoSEQ multiplex PCR, while TCRdb's copy carries only in-frame clones and drops some. Counted here are fewer than 250,000 clones, 81% occurring once; the ten biggest clones make up more than 8.5%. This clonotype originated in a woman between 45 and 65 years old with acute COVID-19. The sample taken for sequencing was PBMCs or T cells enriched from blood (not recorded which). The rearrangement uses TRBV7-2 and TRBJ2-1, with D unclear. This chain's CDR3 is CASSPQPLPPNNEQFF. DNA for the CDR3: TGTGCCAGCAGCCCACAGCCCCTCCCTCCGAACAATGAGCAGTTCTTC.